The sequence of this T cell receptor beta chain was determined in a study of early T cells in non-severe SARS-CoV-2 infection. The CDR3 is 11 residues long. Trimming shortened V by 7 bases and J by 11 bases, and 16 bases separated the two germline ends. Germline V gene sequence: CDR1 DFQATT, CDR2 SNEGSKA (reference sequence). This clonotype was recorded many times. Unique molecular identifiers (one per individual cDNA molecule) were attached. Via MiXCR, TCRdb re-called the 5' RACE reads, giving one row per CDR3 protein. Among more than 50,000 distinct CDR3 sequences listed, roughly 13% were seen once.

J is TRBJ2-3 and V is TRBV20-1; a possible D gene is TRBD1 (5 bases). This clonotype was obtained from an adult who was a healthcare worker with PCR-confirmed SARS-CoV-2 infection or an uninfected control (not recorded which). The specimen comprised whole blood, sampled at baseline. CDR3 protein: CSGQGPLEQYF. For the CDR3, the DNA is TGCAGTGGCCAGGGCCCCCTTGAGCAGTATTTT.